Shown below are 21 T cell receptor beta chains from a single sample sequenced in a study of pediatric ulcerative colitis. Libraries were prepared by immunoSEQ multiplex PCR; TCRdb keeps only in-frame clonotypes and omits some of them. The data hold tens of thousands of clones, with about four fifths observed a single time. The specimen sequenced was blood. These receptor sequences come from a boy aged 10-17 years with severe ulcerative colitis.

The rearrangement joins TRBV7-9 to TRBJ1-2; D possibly corresponds to TRBD1 (6 bases). Germline lookup yields CDR1 SEHNR and CDR2 FQNEAQ (reference sequence). The CDR3 runs to 17 residues. V was clipped by 5 bases and J by 5 bases, with 24 bases between them. The CDR3 region is CASSHKSTGELKYGYTF. CDR3 in DNA: TGTGCCAGCAGCCACAAATCGACAGGCGAGCTGAAATATGGCTACACCTTC.

This chain links TRBV5-1 with TRBJ1-4, with D maybe TRBD1 (6 bases). Per germline, CDR1 SGHRS and CDR2 YFSETQ. CDR3 length equals 14 residues. The V gene lost 5 bases and the J gene lost 2 bases, with 10 bases spanning the gap. The CDR3 sequence is CASRQDSTNEKLFF. The CDR3 bases are TGCGCCAGCAGACAGGACAGCACTAATGAAAAACTGTTTTTT.

This CDR3 is CASSTTLEETQYF. In DNA, the CDR3 is TGCGCCAGCAGTACAACACTTGAGGAGACCCAGTACTTC. This chain uses TRBV10-1 with TRBJ2-5; D is unclear. With 5 bases removed from V and 5 bases from J, the gap between germline ends came to 12 bases. Germline CDR1 reads WNHNN; CDR2 reads SYGVQD (reference sequence). The CDR3 is made up of 13 amino acids.

This clone was detected a few times. The J gene is TRBJ1-1, the V gene TRBV9; the D gene is possibly TRBD1 (5 bases). From germline, CDR1 is SGDLS and CDR2 YYNGEE. There are 15 residues in the CDR3. V was pared by 3 bases and J by 4 bases, with 16 bases between. This CDR3 reads CASSDGFGAGTEAFF. The CDR3 DNA sequence: TGTGCCAGCAGCGACGGGTTCGGGGCGGGCACTGAAGCTTTCTTT. Based on the CDR3 plus reference TRBV9 and TRBJ1-1, the full variable domain is DSGVTQTPKHLITATGQRVTLRCSPRSGDLSVYWYQQSLDQGLQFLIQYYNGEERAKGNILERFSAQQFPDLHSELNLSSLELGDSALYFCASSDGFGAGTEAFFGQGTRLTVV.

The chain links TRBV19 to TRBJ1-1; TRBD1 matches at 7 bases. Germline V gives CDR1 LNHDA, CDR2 SQIVND (reference sequence). This CDR3 has 14 residues. V shed 4 bases and J 4 bases; nucleotides not matched to a gene: 6. CDR3: CASSNRGGPTEAFF. The CDR3 DNA sequence: TGTGCCAGTAGTAATCGAGGGGGCCCCACTGAAGCTTTCTTT.

This chain connects TRBV7-6 to TRBJ1-3, with TRBD1 as a possible D gene (6 bases). Germline V CDR1 and CDR2: SGHVS, FNYEAQ. With 8 bases removed from V and 0 bases from J, the gap between germline ends came to 17 bases. This CDR3 has 16 amino acids. CDR3 nucleotides: TGTGCCAGCTCGGGGGACATAGTTCCCTCTGGAAACACCATATATTTT. The encoded protein is CASSGDIVPSGNTIYF.

J is TRBJ2-3 and V is TRBV30; no clear D. Trimming shortened V by 1 base and J by 1 base, and 12 bases separated the two germline ends. The germline CDR1 and CDR2 sequences are GTSNPN and SVGIG (reference sequence). CDR3 length: 15 amino acids. CDR3 amino acids: CAWSGPYGGTDTQYF. The CDR3 DNA reads TGTGCCTGGAGTGGCCCTTATGGGGGCACAGATACGCAGTATTTT.

The chain's CDR3 is CASSFMNTGELFF. The CDR3 nucleotides are TGTGCCAGCAGTTTCATGAACACCGGGGAGCTGTTTTTT. V and J are TRBV28 and TRBJ2-2, with D unresolved. The CDR3 runs to 13 residues. Germline loops: CDR1 MDHEN, CDR2 SYDVKM. Deletions cut 3 bases from V and 1 base from J, with 3 bases between.

The chain employs TRBV6-1 and TRBJ1-5; D is uncertain. Trimming removed 4 bases from V and 5 bases from J, with 18 bases in between. Germline V CDR1 and CDR2: MNHNS, SASEGT. This CDR3 spans 16 amino acids. This CDR3 is CASSVIASPNYQPQHF. The CDR3 DNA reads as TGTGCCAGCAGTGTGATCGCAAGCCCCAATTATCAGCCCCAGCATTTT.

V usage is TRBV7-9 and J usage is TRBJ2-5; 14 positions agree with TRBD2. The CDR3 is 15 residues long. Germline assignment: CDR1 SEHNR and CDR2 FQNEAQ (reference sequence). The V segment lost 4 bases and the J segment 11 bases; nucleotides outside the gene matches: 9. CDR3 sequence: CASSYGTSGGEEQYF. CDR3 DNA: TGTGCCAGCAGCTACGGGACTAGCGGGGGAGAAGAGCAGTACTTC.

The chain employs TRBV5-4 and TRBJ1-1; TRBD1 is a possible D gene (5 bases). Germline CDR1 reads SGHNT; CDR2 reads YYREEE (reference sequence). CDR3 length: 14 amino acids. Trimming removed 5 bases at V and 2 bases at J, with 13 bases between. The CDR3 loop reads CASSRDGRNTEAFF. The CDR3 bases are TGTGCCAGCAGTAGGGACGGAAGAAACACTGAAGCTTTCTTT.

For the CDR3, the DNA is TGTGCCAGCAGTGACTCGGCTAGCGGGGGGCAAGAGACCCAGTACTTC. Translation gives CASSDSASGGQETQYF. The chain recombines TRBV6-4 with TRBJ2-5; 11 bases agree with TRBD2. V lost 0 bases, J lost 2 bases, and 2 bases stayed unmatched. The CDR3 length is 16 residues. The germline CDR1 and CDR2 sequences are MRHNA and SNTAGT.

The chain has TRBV5-4 and TRBJ1-2; TRBD1 agrees at 8 bases. The CDR3 contains 14 residues. Germline assignment: CDR1 SGHNT and CDR2 YYREEE (reference sequence). V was clipped by 4 bases and J by 6 bases; unmatched bases: 8. CDR3 residues: CASSPGGRGHGYTF. The CDR3 DNA is TGTGCCAGCAGCCCGGGGGGCAGGGGGCATGGCTACACCTTC.

This clone was detected only once. The chain has TRBV5-1 and TRBJ1-2; TRBD1 aligns across 10 bases. The CDR3 covers 14 residues. CDR1 and CDR2 from the germline V gene are SGHRS and YFSETQ. Trimming took 3 bases from V and 2 from J; bases not matched to a gene: 1. The CDR3 nucleotides are TGCGCCAGCAGCTCGGGACAGGGGAACTATGGCTACACCTTC. It codes for CASSSGQGNYGYTF.

The chain employs TRBV6-5 and TRBJ2-1; D is ambiguous. The CDR3 runs to 13 residues. The V end was cut by 5 bases, the J end by 8 bases, with 13 bases between. The V gene's germline CDR1 is MNHEY and CDR2 SVGAGI. The CDR3 DNA reads TGTGCCAGCAGTCTCACAATAAGGGATGAGCAGTTCTTC. Its translation is CASSLTIRDEQFF.

This rearrangement joins TRBV6-5 to TRBJ2-7; tentative D call: TRBD1 (5 bases). The CDR3 contains 13 residues. The V and J ends lost 5 bases and 9 bases respectively, with 17 bases between them. CDR1 MNHEY and CDR2 SVGAGI come from the germline V gene. The CDR3 DNA reads TGTGCCAGCAGTAATCGACAGCTGGTGGGGCAGTACTTC. Protein product: CASSNRQLVGQYF.

The chain carries TRBV30 and TRBJ1-2; D is possibly TRBD1 (5 bases). Trimming stripped 1 base from V and 4 bases from J, with 13 bases between. Germline V gene lookup returns CDR1 GTSNPN and CDR2 SVGIG (reference sequence). The CDR3 covers 14 residues. CDR3 sequence (DNA): TGTGCCTGGAGTGGGGTGACGAGGGGCTATGGCTACACCTTC. Translating gives CAWSGVTRGYGYTF. Drawing the rest from reference TRBV30 and TRBJ1-2, the complete variable domain is SQTIHQWPATLVQPVGSPLSLECTVEGTSNPNLYWYRQAAGRGLQLLFYSVGIGQISSEVPQNLSASRPQDRQFILSSKKLLLSDSGFYLCAWSGVTRGYGYTFGSGTRLTVV.

The chain is built from TRBV4-3 and TRBJ2-2; D is undetermined. Per germline, CDR1 LGHNA and CDR2 YSLEER. The V gene lost 1 base and the J gene lost 1 base, with 4 bases spanning the gap. The CDR3 contains 14 residues. This CDR3 reads CASSQALNTGELFF. The DNA of the CDR3 is TGCGCCAGCAGCCAAGCATTGAACACCGGGGAGCTGTTTTTT.

Here the CDR3 reads CASSFRGQTEAFF. CDR3 nucleotides: TGTGCCAGTAGTTTCAGGGGGCAGACTGAAGCTTTCTTT. The chain uses TRBV19 and TRBJ1-1, with 8 bases lining up with TRBD1. The junction had 4 bases not matched to a gene; V was cut back by 5 bases and J by 5 bases. CDR3 length equals 13 residues. Looked up from germline, CDR1 is LNHDA and CDR2 is SQIVND (reference sequence).

This clone was observed a handful of times. The J gene is TRBJ1-2, the V gene TRBV6-4; D uncertain. The CDR3 consists of 12 residues. Trimming pared 3 bases from V and 8 bases from J, leaving 10 bases between. The germline gives CDR1 MRHNA, CDR2 SNTAGT. The CDR3 is CASSEKVSGYTF. Here the CDR3 DNA reads TGTGCCAGCAGTGAAAAAGTAAGCGGCTACACCTTC.

The V gene is TRBV6-5, the J gene TRBJ1-1, with TRBD1 as a possible D gene (6 bases). V lost 5 bases to trimming and J lost 4 bases, with 17 bases between them. Germline CDR1 is MNHEY and CDR2 is SVGAGI. CDR3 length: 15 residues. The chain's CDR3 is CASSQQTGLGTEAFF. The CDR3 DNA is TGTGCCAGCAGTCAACAGACAGGATTGGGCACTGAAGCTTTCTTT.